These T cell receptor beta chains were read from a single sample in a study of T-cell memory formation after mild COVID-19. TCRdb reprocessed the 5' RACE reads with MiXCR, giving one entry per CDR3 protein. The sample yields 110,000 or so distinct CDR3 sequences, 22% seen once. Material for sequencing was PBMCs or a T cell subset sorted from them (not recorded which). These receptors all come from a man in his late teens or twenties who had mild COVID-19 (a few samples of this study predate the infection). Cell type and time point are not known. CDR3s include the opening cysteine and the closing phenylalanine or tryptophan. The order of the fields is V gene, D gene, clone size, J gene, CDR3 DNA, CDR3 protein. The D gene is left open where the match is weak. Rows may omit the clone size; those that give it use once, few, many or a size class.

v_call: TRBV20-1
d_call: TRBD2
clone_size: -
j_call: TRBJ2-7
cdr3_nt: TGCAGTGCTAAGCGTGCCGGGACTAGCGGGGGGTACGAGCAGTACTTC
cdr3_aa: CSAKRAGTSGGYEQYF

v_call: TRBV7-7
d_call: -
clone_size: few
j_call: TRBJ2-5
cdr3_nt: TGTGCCAGCAGCTTAGGGGGTTGGGAAGAGACCCAGTACTTC
cdr3_aa: CASSLGGWEETQYF

v_call: TRBV5-1
d_call: TRBD2
clone_size: few
j_call: TRBJ2-1
cdr3_nt: TGCGCCAGCAGCACATACACTAGCGGGGGATACAATGAGCAGTTCTTC
cdr3_aa: CASSTYTSGGYNEQFF

v_call: TRBV19
d_call: -
clone_size: -
j_call: TRBJ2-5
cdr3_nt: TGTGCCAGTAGTGCGCAGGGGACGGTGGAGACCCAGTACTTC
cdr3_aa: CASSAQGTVETQYF

v_call: TRBV11-2
d_call: TRBD2
clone_size: few
j_call: TRBJ2-1
cdr3_nt: TGTGCCAGCTCCGGGGTAGCGGGGGAACTCTCCTACAATGAGCAGTTCTTC
cdr3_aa: CASSGVAGELSYNEQFF

v_call: TRBV29-1
d_call: -
clone_size: -
j_call: TRBJ2-5
cdr3_nt: TGCAGCGTTGAGGAGGCACGGGAGACCCAGTACTTC
cdr3_aa: CSVEEARETQYF

v_call: TRBV11-2
d_call: TRBD2
clone_size: -
j_call: TRBJ2-2
cdr3_nt: TGTGCCAGCAGCTTACCGGCTAGCGGTGGACTCGCGAACACCGGGGAGCTGTTTTTT
cdr3_aa: CASSLPASGGLANTGELFF

v_call: TRBV5-1
d_call: -
clone_size: -
j_call: TRBJ2-5
cdr3_nt: TGCGCCAGCAGCTTGGAAGAGCGGGCTCAAGAGACCCAGTACTTC
cdr3_aa: CASSLEERAQETQYF

v_call: TRBV7-2
d_call: -
clone_size: -
j_call: TRBJ2-1
cdr3_nt: TGTGCCAGCAGCTTCCCGGCTGAGCAGTTCTTC
cdr3_aa: CASSFPAEQFF

v_call: TRBV4-1
d_call: -
clone_size: few
j_call: TRBJ2-3
cdr3_nt: TGCGCCAGCAGCCCGGTGCAGGGGACCACAGATACGCAGTATTTT
cdr3_aa: CASSPVQGTTDTQYF

v_call: TRBV6-5
d_call: -
clone_size: many
j_call: TRBJ2-1
cdr3_nt: TGTGCCAGCAGTTACTCCCACGAGCAGTTCTTC
cdr3_aa: CASSYSHEQFF

v_call: TRBV4-3
d_call: -
clone_size: few
j_call: TRBJ2-7
cdr3_nt: TGCGCCAGCAGCCAAGGATTGTACAGGCCCTCTGTTCACGAGCAGTACTTC
cdr3_aa: CASSQGLYRPSVHEQYF

v_call: TRBV12-3/TRBV12-4
d_call: -
clone_size: -
j_call: TRBJ2-2
cdr3_nt: TGTGCCAGCAGCCCCCACAGGGCTTATGGAACCGGGGAGCTGTTTTTT
cdr3_aa: CASSPHRAYGTGELFF

v_call: TRBV6-2/TRBV6-3
d_call: -
clone_size: -
j_call: TRBJ2-7
cdr3_nt: TGTGCCAGCAGCCCGGCGGGACACTACGAGCAGTACTTC
cdr3_aa: CASSPAGHYEQYF

v_call: TRBV6-5
d_call: -
clone_size: few
j_call: TRBJ2-7
cdr3_nt: TGTGCCAGCAGTTACTCGACCAGTTCCTACGAGCAGTACTTC
cdr3_aa: CASSYSTSSYEQYF

v_call: TRBV7-9
d_call: -
clone_size: -
j_call: TRBJ2-2
cdr3_nt: TGTGCCAGCAGCTCGCGGGTGAGAACCGGGGAGCTGTTTTTT
cdr3_aa: CASSSRVRTGELFF

v_call: TRBV6-5
d_call: TRBD1
clone_size: few
j_call: TRBJ2-1
cdr3_nt: TGTGCCAGCAGTTACCCGGGACAGGGGAATGAGCAGTTCTTC
cdr3_aa: CASSYPGQGNEQFF

v_call: TRBV12-3/TRBV12-4
d_call: TRBD1
clone_size: few
j_call: TRBJ2-2
cdr3_nt: TGTGCCAGCAGAGACTCCGGGACAGGGACCACCGGGGAGCTGTTTTTT
cdr3_aa: CASRDSGTGTTGELFF

v_call: TRBV7-9
d_call: -
clone_size: -
j_call: TRBJ2-1
cdr3_nt: TGTGCCAGCAGCCCAGGTGTCCCCGCCTACAATGAGCAGTTCTTC
cdr3_aa: CASSPGVPAYNEQFF

v_call: TRBV4-2
d_call: -
clone_size: few
j_call: TRBJ1-5
cdr3_nt: TGTGCCAGCAGCGACGAACAGACCTCCAATCAGCCCCAGCATTTT
cdr3_aa: CASSDEQTSNQPQHF

v_call: TRBV6-5
d_call: TRBD1
clone_size: few
j_call: TRBJ2-2
cdr3_nt: TGTGCCAGCAGTTACTTAGGGGGCAACACCGGGGAGCTGTTTTTT
cdr3_aa: CASSYLGGNTGELFF

v_call: TRBV29-1
d_call: TRBD2
clone_size: few
j_call: TRBJ2-1
cdr3_nt: TGCAGCGTTGTCCTGGGAGGGAGGCGTGAGCAGTTCTTC
cdr3_aa: CSVVLGGRREQFF

v_call: TRBV6-6
d_call: -
clone_size: few
j_call: TRBJ2-7
cdr3_nt: TGTGCGAGCACGGGAAGTTTGGAGCAGTACTTC
cdr3_aa: CASTGSLEQYF

v_call: TRBV5-1
d_call: TRBD2
clone_size: -
j_call: TRBJ2-5
cdr3_nt: TGCGCCAGCAGCCCCGAGTTAGCGGGGGGGCTTGAGACCCAGTACTTC
cdr3_aa: CASSPELAGGLETQYF

v_call: TRBV4-3
d_call: TRBD1
clone_size: few
j_call: TRBJ1-1
cdr3_nt: TGCGCCAGCAGCCAAAACAGGGGATTGAAGACTGAAGCTTTCTTT
cdr3_aa: CASSQNRGLKTEAFF

v_call: TRBV15
d_call: TRBD2
clone_size: -
j_call: TRBJ2-3
cdr3_nt: TGTGCCACCAGCGGCCCGTCGGGACTAGCGGGGGGAACAGATACGCAGTATTTT
cdr3_aa: CATSGPSGLAGGTDTQYF

v_call: TRBV7-6
d_call: -
clone_size: few
j_call: TRBJ2-2
cdr3_nt: TGTGCCAGCAGCAACCACCCGGGGTACGCGAACACCGGGGAGCTGTTTTTT
cdr3_aa: CASSNHPGYANTGELFF

v_call: TRBV6-5
d_call: TRBD1
clone_size: few
j_call: TRBJ1-5
cdr3_nt: TGTGCCAGTGGGACAGGGGCGGAACAGCCCCAGCATTTT
cdr3_aa: CASGTGAEQPQHF

v_call: TRBV2
d_call: -
clone_size: -
j_call: TRBJ2-6
cdr3_nt: TGTGCCAGCAGTGAGACGCAGGCCCTCTCTGGGGCCAACGTCCTGACTTTC
cdr3_aa: CASSETQALSGANVLTF

v_call: TRBV12-5
d_call: -
clone_size: -
j_call: TRBJ2-2
cdr3_nt: TGTGCTAGTGGTTTGTTCCCCCCCGGGGAGCTGTTTTTT
cdr3_aa: CASGLFPPGELFF

v_call: TRBV2
d_call: -
clone_size: -
j_call: TRBJ1-1
cdr3_nt: TGTGCCAGCAGTCGACGGACCACTATGAACACTGAAGCTTTCTTT
cdr3_aa: CASSRRTTMNTEAFF

v_call: TRBV3-1
d_call: TRBD2
clone_size: few
j_call: TRBJ2-1
cdr3_nt: TGTGCCAGCAGCCAAGCCCTAGCGGACTACAATGAGCAGTTCTTC
cdr3_aa: CASSQALADYNEQFF

v_call: TRBV28
d_call: -
clone_size: -
j_call: TRBJ1-4
cdr3_nt: TGTGCCAGCAGTTTAGGAGGAGGGGGTGAAAAACTGTTTTTT
cdr3_aa: CASSLGGGGEKLFF

v_call: TRBV5-1
d_call: TRBD1
clone_size: -
j_call: TRBJ2-7
cdr3_nt: TGCGCCAGCAGCCATGGGACAGCCTACGAGCAGTACTTC
cdr3_aa: CASSHGTAYEQYF

v_call: TRBV12-3/TRBV12-4
d_call: TRBD2
clone_size: -
j_call: TRBJ2-5
cdr3_nt: TGTGCCAGCATCGCGACTAGCGGGCAAGAGACCCAGTACTTC
cdr3_aa: CASIATSGQETQYF

v_call: TRBV7-9
d_call: -
clone_size: -
j_call: TRBJ2-7
cdr3_nt: TGTGCCAGCAGTCGGTTTGACTCCTACGAGCAGTACTTC
cdr3_aa: CASSRFDSYEQYF

v_call: TRBV7-9
d_call: TRBD2
clone_size: few
j_call: TRBJ2-3
cdr3_nt: TGTGCCAGCGGGCGACTAGCCAACACAGATACGCAGTATTTT
cdr3_aa: CASGRLANTDTQYF

v_call: TRBV19
d_call: -
clone_size: few
j_call: TRBJ2-7
cdr3_nt: TGTGCCAGTAGTAGTGGACACTCCACTATCTACGAGCAGTACTTC
cdr3_aa: CASSSGHSTIYEQYF

v_call: TRBV7-2
d_call: -
clone_size: -
j_call: TRBJ1-5
cdr3_nt: TGTGCCAGCAGCTCCCGGTTGGGGAATCAGCCCCAGCATTTT
cdr3_aa: CASSSRLGNQPQHF

v_call: TRBV6-6
d_call: -
clone_size: few
j_call: TRBJ1-1
cdr3_nt: TGTGCCAGCAGTTCCGGACCCCGCACTGAAGCTTTCTTT
cdr3_aa: CASSSGPRTEAFF